This TCR beta chain was recorded in a study of blood T cell repertoires in COVID-19. On the study more broadly: The United States, Italy and Spain provided the acute and convalescent COVID-19 samples. Nucleic acid was either cDNA or gDNA, and it came from T cells, B-cell-depleted T cells, or PBMCs.

Trimming cost V 4 bases and J 0 bases; bases outside gene matches: 4. There are 17 residues in the CDR3. CDR1 is SGHTA, CDR2 FQGNSA, per germline. Original processing notes: Amplified reference gene primers provided the basis for estimating nucleated cell counts. Sequencing was performed with immunoSEQ multiplex PCR; in TCRdb, only in-frame clones are kept and a portion is missing. The DNA was the basis for D and trimming; V, J and clone size are from that table. Among approximately 260,000 clones listed, more than 85% were seen once. Sequenced material: peripheral blood. The TCR sequence derives from a man between 18 and 35 years old with active or convalescent COVID-19. The chain combines TRBV7-2 with TRBJ2-6; 9 nucleotides line up with TRBD2. This chain's CDR3 is CASSSAAGGSGANVLTF. CDR3 sequence (DNA): TGTGCCAGCAGCTCTGCAGCGGGGGGCTCTGGGGCCAACGTCCTGACTTTC.